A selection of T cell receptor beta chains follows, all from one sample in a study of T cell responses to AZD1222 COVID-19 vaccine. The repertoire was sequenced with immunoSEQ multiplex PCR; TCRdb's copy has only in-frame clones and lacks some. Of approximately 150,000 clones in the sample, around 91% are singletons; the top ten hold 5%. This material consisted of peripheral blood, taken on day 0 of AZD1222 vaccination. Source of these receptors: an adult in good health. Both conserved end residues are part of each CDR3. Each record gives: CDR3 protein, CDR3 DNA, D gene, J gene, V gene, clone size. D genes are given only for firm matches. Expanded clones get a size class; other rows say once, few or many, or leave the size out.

CDR3aa: CASSTLSTGELFF; CDR3nt: TGTGCCAGTAGTACCCTCTCCACCGGGGAGCTGTTTTTT; d_gene: -; j_gene: TRBJ2-2; v_gene: TRBV19; abundance: -
CDR3aa: CASSPGTTSGNTIYF; CDR3nt: TGTGCCAGCTCACCTGGGACAACCTCTGGAAACACCATATATTTT; d_gene: -; j_gene: TRBJ1-3; v_gene: TRBV18; abundance: -
CDR3aa: CASSSGQGFFTGELFF; CDR3nt: TGTGCCAGCAGCTCAGGACAGGGTTTTTTCACCGGGGAGCTGTTTTTT; d_gene: TRBD1; j_gene: TRBJ2-2; v_gene: TRBV7-9; abundance: few
CDR3aa: CASSPTGTYGYTF; CDR3nt: TGCGCCAGCAGCCCTACCGGGACCTATGGCTACACCTTC; d_gene: -; j_gene: TRBJ1-2; v_gene: TRBV4-3; abundance: -
CDR3aa: CASSLTPSGQHEQFF; CDR3nt: TGTGCCAGCAGCCTAACCCCTAGCGGACAGCATGAGCAGTTCTTC; d_gene: -; j_gene: TRBJ2-1; v_gene: TRBV7-2; abundance: once
CDR3aa: CASSLPPRWGRSNQPQHF; CDR3nt: TGTGCCAGCAGTTTACCCCCACGATGGGGGAGGAGCAATCAGCCCCAGCATTTT; d_gene: -; j_gene: TRBJ1-5; v_gene: TRBV28; abundance: -
CDR3aa: CVTLAGGPNNEQFF; CDR3nt: TGTGTCACCTTAGCGGGAGGGCCTAACAATGAGCAGTTCTTC; d_gene: TRBD2; j_gene: TRBJ2-1; v_gene: TRBV28; abundance: once
CDR3aa: CAWSVLSDTQYF; CDR3nt: TGTGCCTGGAGTGTACTGTCAGATACGCAGTATTTT; d_gene: -; j_gene: TRBJ2-3; v_gene: TRBV30; abundance: -
CDR3aa: CASTTIGTGKGYTF; CDR3nt: TGTGCCAGCACAACCATCGGGACAGGGAAAGGCTACACCTTC; d_gene: TRBD1; j_gene: TRBJ1-2; v_gene: TRBV27; abundance: -
CDR3aa: CASSLVMGMQYF; CDR3nt: TGTGCCAGCAGTTTAGTCATGGGTATGCAGTACTTC; d_gene: -; j_gene: TRBJ2-7; v_gene: TRBV12-3/TRBV12-4; abundance: -
CDR3aa: CASSPENTGELFF; CDR3nt: TGCGCCAGCAGCCCAGAAAACACCGGGGAGCTGTTTTTT; d_gene: -; j_gene: TRBJ2-2; v_gene: TRBV5-1; abundance: -
CDR3aa: CASSFGVDYEQYF; CDR3nt: TGTGCCAGCAGTTTCGGGGTTGACTACGAGCAGTACTTC; d_gene: -; j_gene: TRBJ2-7; v_gene: TRBV6-2/TRBV6-3; abundance: -
CDR3aa: CASSWRLAGLQETQYF; CDR3nt: TGTGCCAGCAGCTGGCGACTAGCGGGACTACAAGAGACCCAGTACTTC; d_gene: TRBD2; j_gene: TRBJ2-5; v_gene: TRBV7-8; abundance: -
CDR3aa: CASSYGTASSYGYTF; CDR3nt: TGTGCCAGCAGTTATGGGACAGCCAGCTCCTATGGCTACACCTTC; d_gene: TRBD1; j_gene: TRBJ1-2; v_gene: TRBV6-5; abundance: -
CDR3aa: CASSSPGQGYEQYF; CDR3nt: TGTGCCAGCAGCTCGCCGGGACAGGGGTACGAGCAGTACTTC; d_gene: TRBD1; j_gene: TRBJ2-7; v_gene: TRBV13; abundance: -
CDR3aa: CASSFGLRNTEAFF; CDR3nt: TGTGCCAGCAGTTTTGGCCTTCGAAACACTGAAGCTTTCTTT; d_gene: -; j_gene: TRBJ1-1; v_gene: TRBV28; abundance: -
CDR3aa: CAISEGGTQTNYGYTF; CDR3nt: TGTGCCATCAGTGAAGGGGGGACGCAGACTAACTATGGCTACACCTTC; d_gene: -; j_gene: TRBJ1-2; v_gene: TRBV10-3; abundance: once
CDR3aa: CASSDRDRGRSQHF; CDR3nt: TGTGCCAGTAGTGACCGGGACAGAGGTAGGTCCCAGCATTTT; d_gene: TRBD1; j_gene: TRBJ1-5; v_gene: TRBV19; abundance: -
CDR3aa: CASSVRTSGSLETQYF; CDR3nt: TGTGCCAGCAGCGTCCGGACTAGCGGGAGTTTGGAGACCCAGTACTTC; d_gene: TRBD2; j_gene: TRBJ2-5; v_gene: TRBV14; abundance: -
CDR3aa: CASSYSHEQFF; CDR3nt: TGTGCCAGCAGCTACTCGCATGAGCAGTTCTTC; d_gene: -; j_gene: TRBJ2-1; v_gene: TRBV9; abundance: -
CDR3aa: CASKPLGGEGAYEQYF; CDR3nt: TGTGCCAGCAAGCCCCTCGGCGGAGAGGGGGCCTACGAGCAGTACTTC; d_gene: -; j_gene: TRBJ2-7; v_gene: TRBV27; abundance: -
CDR3aa: CASTTTSTDTQYF; CDR3nt: TGTGCCAGCACCACGACTAGCACAGATACGCAGTATTTT; d_gene: -; j_gene: TRBJ2-3; v_gene: TRBV28; abundance: once
CDR3aa: CASSVTAGGSYEQYF; CDR3nt: TGTGCCAGCAGCGTAACGGCGGGGGGCTCCTACGAGCAGTACTTC; d_gene: TRBD2; j_gene: TRBJ2-7; v_gene: TRBV9; abundance: -
CDR3aa: CASSRRDVAYEQYF; CDR3nt: TGTGCCAGCAGCCGAAGGGACGTAGCCTACGAGCAGTACTTC; d_gene: -; j_gene: TRBJ2-7; v_gene: TRBV7-9; abundance: -
CDR3aa: CASSLQGQGLLSKSPLHF; CDR3nt: TGTGCCAGCAGTTTACAGGGACAGGGGCTTCTCTCGAAATCACCCCTCCACTTT; d_gene: TRBD1; j_gene: TRBJ1-6; v_gene: TRBV28; abundance: -
CDR3aa: CASSMGDTASYGYTF; CDR3nt: TGTGCCAGTAGTATGGGGGACACAGCTAGCTATGGCTACACCTTC; d_gene: -; j_gene: TRBJ1-2; v_gene: TRBV19; abundance: -
CDR3aa: CASSVAGGVGLYTDTQYF; CDR3nt: TGTGCCAGCAGCGTAGCGGGGGGAGTGGGACTTTACACAGATACGCAGTATTTT; d_gene: TRBD2; j_gene: TRBJ2-3; v_gene: TRBV9; abundance: -
CDR3aa: CASSQAGGLGDQPQHF; CDR3nt: TGTGCCAGCAGCCAAGCCGGAGGTCTCGGGGATCAGCCCCAGCATTTT; d_gene: -; j_gene: TRBJ1-5; v_gene: TRBV4-2; abundance: few
CDR3aa: CASSLGGPDYGYTF; CDR3nt: TGTGCCAGCAGCTTGGGGGGGCCGGACTATGGCTACACCTTC; d_gene: -; j_gene: TRBJ1-2; v_gene: TRBV5-6; abundance: -
CDR3aa: CASSGGADRAFF; CDR3nt: TGTGCCAGCAGCGGGGGGGCCGACCGAGCTTTCTTT; d_gene: -; j_gene: TRBJ1-1; v_gene: TRBV9; abundance: -
CDR3aa: CASSLLSTGGGKTQYF; CDR3nt: TGTGCCAGCAGTTTACTCTCAACAGGGGGTGGAAAGACCCAGTACTTC; d_gene: TRBD1; j_gene: TRBJ2-5; v_gene: TRBV27; abundance: once
CDR3aa: CASSQGLSGYYNEQFF; CDR3nt: TGTGCCAGCAGCCAAGGGTTGAGCGGGTACTACAATGAGCAGTTCTTC; d_gene: -; j_gene: TRBJ2-1; v_gene: TRBV3-1/TRBV3-2; abundance: -
CDR3aa: CSAHPGDEQYF; CDR3nt: TGCAGCGCCCACCCAGGAGACGAGCAGTACTTC; d_gene: -; j_gene: TRBJ2-7; v_gene: TRBV29-1; abundance: -
CDR3aa: CASSGPGQSLTGELFF; CDR3nt: TGTGCCAGCAGTGGCCCGGGACAGAGTCTTACCGGGGAGCTGTTTTTT; d_gene: TRBD1; j_gene: TRBJ2-2; v_gene: TRBV6-1; abundance: -
CDR3aa: CASSHDSGLLGGTDTQYF; CDR3nt: TGTGCCAGCAGCCACGATTCCGGACTCCTGGGGGGCACAGATACGCAGTATTTT; d_gene: -; j_gene: TRBJ2-3; v_gene: TRBV7-8; abundance: -
CDR3aa: CAHWRETYGYTF; CDR3nt: TGTGCCCACTGGCGGGAAACCTATGGCTACACCTTC; d_gene: -; j_gene: TRBJ1-2; v_gene: TRBV6-5; abundance: once
CDR3aa: CASSQEAHRVNTEAFF; CDR3nt: TGTGCCAGCAGCCAAGAAGCGCACAGGGTGAACACTGAAGCTTTCTTT; d_gene: -; j_gene: TRBJ1-1; v_gene: TRBV4-2; abundance: -
CDR3aa: CASSLSGTANTEAFF; CDR3nt: TGCGCCAGCAGCCTCTCCGGGACAGCGAACACTGAAGCTTTCTTT; d_gene: TRBD1; j_gene: TRBJ1-1; v_gene: TRBV5-1; abundance: -
CDR3aa: CASNISEREGYNEQFF; CDR3nt: TGTGCCAGCAATATATCGGAGCGGGAGGGCTACAATGAGCAGTTCTTC; d_gene: TRBD2; j_gene: TRBJ2-1; v_gene: TRBV28; abundance: -
CDR3aa: CASSTRQGVSNQPQHF; CDR3nt: TGTGCCAGTAGTACCAGACAGGGAGTGAGCAATCAGCCCCAGCATTTT; d_gene: TRBD1; j_gene: TRBJ1-5; v_gene: TRBV19; abundance: -
CDR3aa: CASSQVGPNHNEKLFF; CDR3nt: TGTGCCAGCAGCCAAGTGGGGCCTAACCATAATGAAAAACTGTTTTTT; d_gene: -; j_gene: TRBJ1-4; v_gene: TRBV3-1/TRBV3-2; abundance: -
CDR3aa: CATSGSAFLSEQYF; CDR3nt: TGTGCCACCAGTGGGAGTGCCTTCCTCTCCGAGCAGTACTTC; d_gene: -; j_gene: TRBJ2-7; v_gene: TRBV24-1; abundance: -
CDR3aa: CASSLHGSGNTIYF; CDR3nt: TGTGCCAGCAGTTTGCACGGTTCTGGAAACACCATATATTTT; d_gene: -; j_gene: TRBJ1-3; v_gene: TRBV28; abundance: -
CDR3aa: CASSRQGGTGNTIYF; CDR3nt: TGTGCCAGTAGCAGACAGGGAGGTACTGGAAACACCATATATTTT; d_gene: TRBD1; j_gene: TRBJ1-3; v_gene: TRBV19; abundance: -
CDR3aa: CASSVDLAGVGGELFF; CDR3nt: TGTGCCAGCAGCGTAGATCTAGCGGGAGTAGGCGGGGAGCTGTTTTTT; d_gene: TRBD2; j_gene: TRBJ2-2; v_gene: TRBV9; abundance: -
CDR3aa: CSGLAVSNTGELFF; CDR3nt: TGCAGCGGGCTAGCGGTTTCTAACACCGGGGAGCTGTTTTTT; d_gene: TRBD2; j_gene: TRBJ2-2; v_gene: TRBV29-1; abundance: -
CDR3aa: CASSLESYEQYF; CDR3nt: TGTGCCAGCAGCTTAGAGTCCTACGAGCAGTACTTC; d_gene: -; j_gene: TRBJ2-7; v_gene: TRBV7-9; abundance: few
CDR3aa: CASSYGSGAKADTQYF; CDR3nt: TGTGCCAGCAGTTACGGTAGCGGAGCAAAGGCAGATACGCAGTATTTT; d_gene: -; j_gene: TRBJ2-3; v_gene: TRBV6-2/TRBV6-3; abundance: -
CDR3aa: CASSMVSRVAGYNEQFF; CDR3nt: TGTGCCAGTAGTATGGTTAGCAGGGTGGCGGGCTACAATGAGCAGTTCTTC; d_gene: -; j_gene: TRBJ2-1; v_gene: TRBV19; abundance: -
CDR3aa: CASSLGLNTEAFF; CDR3nt: TGTGCCAGCAGCCTAGGGTTGAACACTGAAGCTTTCTTT; d_gene: -; j_gene: TRBJ1-1; v_gene: TRBV6-1; abundance: once
CDR3aa: CASREAASYGYTF; CDR3nt: TGTGCCAGCAGAGAGGCGGCGAGCTATGGCTACACCTTC; d_gene: -; j_gene: TRBJ1-2; v_gene: TRBV28; abundance: once
CDR3aa: CASSFIGSGNTIYF; CDR3nt: TGTGCCAGCAGCTTTATAGGCTCTGGAAACACCATATATTTT; d_gene: -; j_gene: TRBJ1-3; v_gene: TRBV5-4; abundance: -
CDR3aa: CASSSRGIQEKLFF; CDR3nt: TGTGCCAGCAGTTCCAGGGGGATACAGGAAAAACTGTTTTTT; d_gene: TRBD1; j_gene: TRBJ1-4; v_gene: TRBV28; abundance: -
CDR3aa: CAWSVDGFGYTF; CDR3nt: TGTGCCTGGAGTGTCGATGGGTTCGGCTACACCTTC; d_gene: -; j_gene: TRBJ1-2; v_gene: TRBV30; abundance: -